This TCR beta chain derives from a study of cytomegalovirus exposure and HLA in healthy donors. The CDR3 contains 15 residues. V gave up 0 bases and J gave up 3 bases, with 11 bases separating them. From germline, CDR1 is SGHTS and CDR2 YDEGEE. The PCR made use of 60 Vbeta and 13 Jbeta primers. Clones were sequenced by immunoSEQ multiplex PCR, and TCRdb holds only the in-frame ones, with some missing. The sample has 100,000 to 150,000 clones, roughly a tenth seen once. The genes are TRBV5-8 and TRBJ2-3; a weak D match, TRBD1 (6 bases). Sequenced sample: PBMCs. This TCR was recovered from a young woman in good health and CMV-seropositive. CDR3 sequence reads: CASSLGPGETDTQYF. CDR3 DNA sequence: TGTGCCAGCAGCTTGGGGCCAGGGGAGACAGATACGCAGTATTTT.